A single sample gave rise to the 20 T cell receptor beta chains below, sequenced in a study of blood T cell repertoires in COVID-19. Generated by immunoSEQ multiplex PCR, the TCRdb table keeps only in-frame clones and is missing some. Seen here are 90,000 or so clones, roughly 85% observed once, and the top ten hold over 9.5%. The sample was peripheral blood. These receptor sequences come from a human donor in a cohort sampled during active COVID-19.

The chain has TRBV19 and TRBJ2-7; 7 nucleotides agree with TRBD2. This CDR3 is built from 14 residues. The germline V gene encodes CDR1 LNHDA and CDR2 SQIVND (reference sequence). J was trimmed by 5 bases and V by 8 bases; bases with no gene match: 12. CDR3 DNA: TGTGCCAGTCGACCCCCCGGGAGGCGGGACGAGCAGTACTTC. It specifies CASRPPGRRDEQYF.

This clone was seen once. The chain links TRBV9 to TRBJ2-5; the D gene is possibly TRBD1 (5 bases). Deletions cut 0 bases from V and 5 bases from J, with 17 bases between. The germline gives CDR1 SGDLS, CDR2 YYNGEE. This CDR3 has 16 residues. The CDR3 DNA reads TGTGCCAGCAGCGTAGCCTCAGGGATGAACGTTGAGACCCAGTACTTC. It codes for CASSVASGMNVETQYF.

The V and J genes are TRBV5-1 and TRBJ2-2; D possibly corresponds to TRBD1 (7 bases). The germline CDR1 and CDR2 sequences are SGHRS and YFSETQ. This CDR3 is built from 16 residues. V was shortened by 1 base and J by 1 base, with 11 bases between the two germline ends. As DNA, the CDR3 is TGCGCCAGCAGCTTGAACCAGGGGGGGAACACCGGGGAGCTGTTTTTT. Its translation is CASSLNQGGNTGELFF.

The chain has TRBV11-1 and TRBJ2-7, with 11 bases fitting TRBD1. The J segment lost 1 base and the V segment lost 3 bases, leaving 5 bases of the junction unmatched. This CDR3 is 16 amino acids long. Per the germline V gene, CDR1 is SGHAT and CDR2 is FQDESV (reference sequence). Here the CDR3 DNA reads TGTGCCAGCAGCTTCCCCGGGACAGGGGGATCCTACGAGCAGTACTTC. As protein: CASSFPGTGGSYEQYF.

The chain employs TRBV6-4 and TRBJ1-5; D possibly corresponds to TRBD1 (5 bases). Between the trimmed V and J ends, which lost 9 bases and 0 bases, there was a span of 12 bases. Germline CDR1 is MRHNA and CDR2 is SNTAGT. This CDR3 is built from 14 residues. CDR3 DNA: TGTGCCAGGGTACAGGACAATAGCAATCAGCCCCAGCATTTT. Translated: CARVQDNSNQPQHF.

The chain links TRBV5-8 to TRBJ2-6; possibly TRBD2 for D (5 bases). CDR3 length: 16 residues. CDR1 and CDR2 (germline): SGHTS, YDEGEE. The V and J ends lost 0 bases and 1 base respectively, with 8 bases between them. CDR3 amino acids: CASSLERESGANVLTF. The DNA of the CDR3 is TGTGCCAGCAGCTTGGAGAGGGAGTCTGGGGCCAACGTCCTGACTTTC.

The rearrangement joins TRBV7-6 to TRBJ2-5, with TRBD1 matching over 11 bases. The CDR3 totals 18 residues. Germline trimming cut 5 bases from V and 1 base from J; bases unmatched to any gene: 12. Germline V gene lookup returns CDR1 SGHVS and CDR2 FNYEAQ. CDR3 DNA: TGTGCCAGCAGCACCCGTAGCTGGGGGACAGGGGGCCAAGAGACCCAGTACTTC. This sequence encodes CASSTRSWGTGGQETQYF.

This chain connects TRBV7-2 to TRBJ2-1; TRBD2 might be the D (5 bases). The germline gives CDR1 SGHTA, CDR2 FQGNSA. The CDR3 covers 17 residues. Trimming removed 0 bases from V and 9 bases from J, with 21 bases in between. DNA for the CDR3: TGTGCCAGCAGCTTAGCAAGCGGCACCCTGAGCCGCGGTGAGCAGTTCTTC. Translating it yields CASSLASGTLSRGEQFF.

This clone appeared a single time. The chain recombines TRBV6-6 with TRBJ1-1; D may be TRBD1 (6 bases). Trimming removed 2 bases from V and 6 bases from J, with 10 bases in between. Germline V lookup: CDR1 MNHNY, CDR2 SVGAGI (reference sequence). The CDR3 totals 13 residues. The CDR3 is CASSYGQSAEAFF. CDR3 coding DNA: TGTGCCAGCAGTTACGGACAGTCGGCTGAAGCTTTCTTT.

The chain uses TRBV19 and TRBJ1-5; D is ambiguous. The germline V gene has CDR1 LNHDA and CDR2 SQIVND (reference sequence). This CDR3 spans 13 amino acids. The germline V and J ends were trimmed by 7 bases and 5 bases, with 12 bases remaining between them. The CDR3 sequence is CASTLRIHQPQHF. CDR3 nucleotide sequence: TGTGCCAGTACCCTGCGGATTCATCAGCCCCAGCATTTT.

The chain uses TRBV5-1 and TRBJ2-3, with D perhaps TRBD1 (6 bases). The V and J ends lost 2 bases and 6 bases respectively, with 19 bases between them. CDR3 size: 16 residues. Germline V lookup: CDR1 SGHRS, CDR2 YFSETQ. CDR3: CASSFFPQGQEDTQYF. The DNA for the CDR3 is TGCGCCAGCAGCTTTTTCCCTCAGGGGCAGGAGGATACGCAGTATTTT.

CDR3 sequence: CAWKQIYYGYTF. CDR3 DNA sequence: TGTGCCTGGAAACAGATCTACTATGGCTACACCTTC. The chain has TRBV30 and TRBJ1-2; D is unresolved. V was clipped by 4 bases and J by 3 bases, with 9 bases between them. This CDR3 contains 12 residues. CDR1 is GTSNPN, CDR2 SVGIG, per germline (reference sequence).

The J gene is TRBJ2-1, the V gene TRBV20-1, with a tentative D call TRBD1 (5 bases). Germline-derived CDR1 and CDR2 are DFQATT and SNEGSKA (reference sequence). The V and J ends lost 4 bases and 14 bases respectively, with 12 bases between them. The CDR3 sequence is 10 residues long. The CDR3 reads CSAMGRTKFF. The CDR3, as DNA: TGCAGTGCTATGGGGCGGACGAAGTTCTTC.

The rearrangement joins TRBV19 to TRBJ2-1; TRBD2 matches 7 bases. Germline V CDR1 and CDR2: LNHDA, SQIVND (reference sequence). The CDR3 runs 16 residues. After removal of 5 bases from V and 1 base from J, the junction contained 8 bases not matched to a gene. This CDR3 reads CASSPFSGSSYNEQFF. The CDR3 DNA follows: TGTGCCAGTAGTCCCTTTAGCGGGTCGTCCTACAATGAGCAGTTCTTC.

The genes are TRBV19 and TRBJ1-2; TRBD1 might be the D (6 bases). The V and J ends lost 4 bases and 5 bases respectively, with 8 bases between them. This CDR3 is 12 amino acids long. The germline V gene has CDR1 LNHDA and CDR2 SQIVND (reference sequence). The CDR3 nucleotides read TGTGCCAGTAGTAGAGGACAGTATGGCTACACCTTC. It yields the protein CASSRGQYGYTF.

The chain employs TRBV28 and TRBJ2-7, with 8 bases that match TRBD1. The CDR3 has 14 amino acids. The V gene's germline CDR1 is MDHEN and CDR2 SYDVKM. V was pared by 3 bases and J by 4 bases, with 5 bases of the junction left unmatched. The CDR3 sequence: CASSLRQGAYEQYF. CDR3 nucleotides: TGTGCCAGCAGTTTGAGGCAGGGGGCTTACGAGCAGTACTTC. Drawing the rest from reference TRBV28 and TRBJ2-7, the complete variable domain is DVKVTQSSRYLVKRTGEKVFLECVQDMDHENMFWYRQDPGLGLRLIYFSYDVKMKEKGDIPEGYSVSREKKERFSLILESASTNQTSMYLCASSLRQGAYEQYFGPGTRLTVT.

This rearrangement joins TRBV5-1 to TRBJ2-7; D is ambiguous. CDR3 size: 15 residues. CDR1 is SGHRS and CDR2 is YFSETQ in the germline V gene. V lost 0 bases and J 2 bases, leaving 12 bases between the germline ends. The CDR3, as DNA: TGCGCCAGCAGCTTGGGGAGTACCCCAACCTACGAGCAGTACTTC. Residues: CASSLGSTPTYEQYF.

This rearrangement joins TRBV9 to TRBJ1-6, with 9 bases that match TRBD1. Trimming cost V 7 bases and J 10 bases; bases outside gene matches: 6. The V gene's germline CDR1 is SGDLS and CDR2 YYNGEE. The CDR3 spans 13 residues. The CDR3 loop is CASGQGLGSPLHF. As DNA, the CDR3 is TGTGCCAGCGGACAGGGGCTTGGGTCACCCCTCCACTTT.

The genes are TRBV9 and TRBJ1-6, with 9 positions matching TRBD1. The germline V gene has CDR1 SGDLS and CDR2 YYNGEE. With 3 bases clipped from V and 8 bases from J, the junction kept 12 bases outside the gene matches. CDR3 length equals 17 residues. The CDR3 sequence: CASSGSRGDRVYSPLHF. For the CDR3, the DNA is TGTGCCAGCAGCGGATCCCGGGGGGACAGGGTTTATTCACCCCTCCACTTT.

The rearrangement uses TRBV4-2 and TRBJ1-2; no firm D call. Trimming shortened V by 0 bases and J by 4 bases, and 15 bases separated the two germline ends. The CDR3 covers 16 residues. Germline loops: CDR1 LGHNA, CDR2 YNFKEQ. CDR3 sequence: CASSQENPASGYGYTF. The CDR3 DNA sequence: TGTGCCAGCAGCCAAGAAAATCCCGCCAGTGGCTATGGCTACACCTTC.